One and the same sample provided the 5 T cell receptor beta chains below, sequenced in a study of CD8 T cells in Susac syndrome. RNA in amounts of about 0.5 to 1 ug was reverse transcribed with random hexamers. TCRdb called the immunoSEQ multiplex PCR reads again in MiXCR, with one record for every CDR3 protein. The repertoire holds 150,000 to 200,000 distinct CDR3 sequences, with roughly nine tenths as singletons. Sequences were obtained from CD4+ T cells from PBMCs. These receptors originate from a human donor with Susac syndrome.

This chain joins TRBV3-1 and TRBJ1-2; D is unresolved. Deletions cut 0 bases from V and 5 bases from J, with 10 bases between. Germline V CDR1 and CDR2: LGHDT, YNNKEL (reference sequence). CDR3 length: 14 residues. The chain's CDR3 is CASSQDVGGYGYTF. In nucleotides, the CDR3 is TGTGCCAGCAGCCAAGATGTGGGTGGATATGGCTACACCTTC.

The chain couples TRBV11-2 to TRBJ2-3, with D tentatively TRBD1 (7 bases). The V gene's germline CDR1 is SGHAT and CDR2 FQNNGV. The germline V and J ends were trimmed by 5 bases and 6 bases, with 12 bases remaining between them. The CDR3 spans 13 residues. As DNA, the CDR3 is TGTGCCAGCAGCAAGTCAGGGGGGGATACGCAGTATTTT. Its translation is CASSKSGGDTQYF. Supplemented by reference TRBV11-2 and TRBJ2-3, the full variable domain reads EAGVAQSPRYKIIEKRQSVAFWCNPISGHATLYWYQQILGQGPKLLIQFQNNGVVDDSQLPKDRFSAERLKGVDSTLKIQPAKLEDSAVYLCASSKSGGDTQYFGPGTRLTVL.

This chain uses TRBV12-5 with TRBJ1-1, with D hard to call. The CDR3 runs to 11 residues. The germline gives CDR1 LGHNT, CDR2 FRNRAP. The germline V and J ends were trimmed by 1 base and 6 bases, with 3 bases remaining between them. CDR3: CASGLAAEAFF. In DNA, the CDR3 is TGTGCTAGTGGTTTGGCCGCTGAAGCTTTCTTT.

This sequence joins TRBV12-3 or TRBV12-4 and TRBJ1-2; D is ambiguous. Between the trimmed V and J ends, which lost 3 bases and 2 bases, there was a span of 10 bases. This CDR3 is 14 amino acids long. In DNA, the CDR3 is TGTGCCAGCAGTTTTCGCAATCGGAACTATGGCTACACCTTC. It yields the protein CASSFRNRNYGYTF.

The CDR3 protein is CAIMGQGETQYF. The CDR3 coding sequence is TGTGCCATCATGGGACAGGGAGAGACCCAGTACTTC. V and J are TRBV10-3 and TRBJ2-5; 9 bases map to TRBD1. The CDR3 length is 12 residues. CDR1 and CDR2 from the germline V gene are ENHRY and SYGVKD. The J segment lost 4 bases and the V segment lost 7 bases, leaving 1 base of the junction unmatched.